What follows are 17 T cell receptor beta chains derived from one specimen sequenced in a study of blood T cell repertoires in COVID-19. The table came from immunoSEQ multiplex PCR; TCRdb's copy has only in-frame clones and leaves some out. The data contain some 77,000 clones, about four fifths of them singletons. What was sequenced was peripheral blood. The receptors originated from a man between 65 and 79 years old with acute or convalescent COVID-19.

The rearrangement joins TRBV7-2 to TRBJ2-5, with 7 bases fitting TRBD1. The CDR3 has 15 residues. J gave up 4 bases and V 5 bases, and 10 bases lay outside the gene matches. Germline CDR1 and CDR2: SGHTA and FQGNSA. For the CDR3, the DNA is TGTGCCAGCAGCCCCCCAGGGGGTAAGCGAGAGACCCAGTACTTC. This sequence encodes CASSPPGGKRETQYF. Supplemented by reference TRBV7-2 and TRBJ2-5, the full variable domain reads GAGVSQSPSNKVTEKGKDVELRCDPISGHTALYWYRQSLGQGLEFLIYFQGNSAPDKSGLPSDRFSAERTGGSVSTLTIQRTQQEDSAVYLCASSPPGGKRETQYFGPGTRLLVL.

The chain combines TRBV18 with TRBJ2-1, with D perhaps matching TRBD1 (6 bases). Germline V gene sequence: CDR1 KGHSH, CDR2 LQKENI. Trimming took off 3 bases at V and 0 bases at J, with 18 bases between the two ends. The CDR3 runs 18 residues. The CDR3 spells CASSPRGQTLNSYNEQFF. In DNA form, the CDR3 reads TGTGCCAGCTCACCCAGGGGTCAGACCCTAAACTCCTACAATGAGCAGTTCTTC.

This rearrangement joins TRBV30 to TRBJ2-1, with D possibly being TRBD2 (6 bases). The germline CDR1 and CDR2 sequences are GTSNPN and SVGIG (reference sequence). V dropped 1 base and J dropped 1 base, with 8 bases sitting between them. The CDR3 extends over 14 amino acids. This CDR3 is CAWSAGSSYNEQFF. In DNA form, the CDR3 reads TGTGCCTGGAGTGCCGGGAGTTCCTACAATGAGCAGTTCTTC.

This clone was counted only a few times. The rearrangement links TRBV9 to TRBJ1-5; no reliable D call. V was clipped by 2 bases and J by 3 bases, with 9 bases between them. Germline-derived CDR1 and CDR2 are SGDLS and YYNGEE. The CDR3 is 14 amino acids. The CDR3 loop reads CASSVGGYNQPQHF. The CDR3 DNA reads as TGTGCCAGCAGCGTCGGAGGTTACAATCAGCCCCAGCATTTT.

The chain carries TRBV4-1 and TRBJ1-2; 8 bases map to TRBD1. CDR3 size: 17 residues. Germline lookup yields CDR1 MGHRA and CDR2 YSYEKL. V lost 0 bases to trimming and J lost 5 bases; unmatched junction nucleotides: 11. CDR3 region: CASSQDGRTGIWYGYTF. CDR3 sequence (DNA): TGCGCCAGCAGCCAAGATGGAAGGACAGGGATATGGTATGGCTACACCTTC.

V gene TRBV25-1 combines with J gene TRBJ1-2, with TRBD1 identical over 8 bases. The V and J ends lost 5 bases and 0 bases, in that order; junction bases with no gene match: 2. CDR1 and CDR2 (germline): MGHDK, SYGVNS. The CDR3 sequence is 14 residues long. For the CDR3, the DNA is TGTGCCAGCAGTAGACAGGGGCCTAACTATGGCTACACCTTC. It encodes CASSRQGPNYGYTF.

This sequence joins TRBV21-1 and TRBJ1-4; no check of the table's D call, TRBD1, against the DNA was made. TRBV21-1 is a recognized pseudogene. The CDR3 contains 17 residues. This CDR3 reads CASSKDRGRSTNEKLFF. CDR3 in DNA: TGTGCCAGCAGCAAAGACAGGGGCCGTTCAACTAATGAAAAACTGTTTTTT.

The CDR3, as DNA: TGTGCCAGCAGCCAAGCCTCTAGAAGAGAGACCCAGTACTTC. This codes for CASSQASRRETQYF. This chain uses TRBV3-1 (or the pseudogene TRBV3-2) with TRBJ2-5; D is unresolved. CDR1 LGHDT and CDR2 YNNKEL come from the germline V gene (reference sequence). V lost 1 base, J lost 4 bases, and 10 bases lay in between. CDR3 size: 14 residues.

V usage is TRBV11-3 and J usage is TRBJ2-1, with D perhaps TRBD2 (5 bases). V lost 1 base, J lost 7 bases, and 17 bases lay in between. Looked up from germline, CDR1 is SGHNT and CDR2 is YENEEA. The CDR3 is 16 amino acids. DNA for the CDR3: TGTGCCAGCAGCTTAGGTCAAACGGGGAACAGAAATGAGCAGTTCTTC. Protein: CASSLGQTGNRNEQFF.

This sequence joins TRBV7-3 and TRBJ1-1; D is ambiguous. The CDR3 consists of 13 residues. From germline, CDR1 is SGHTA and CDR2 FQGTGA. The V and J ends lost 4 bases and 2 bases respectively, with 8 bases between them. CDR3 sequence reads: CASSSQINTEAFF. DNA for the CDR3: TGTGCCAGCAGCTCACAAATAAACACTGAAGCTTTCTTT.

This clone was observed a single time. The J gene is TRBJ1-1, the V gene TRBV18; 7 bases are a match to TRBD1. Trimming cost V 4 bases and J 1 base; bases outside gene matches: 6. The CDR3 contains 15 residues. CDR1 and CDR2 (germline): KGHSH, LQKENI. The CDR3 DNA reads TGTGCCAGCTCACAACAGGGACAGCCGAACACTGAAGCTTTCTTT. Residues: CASSQQGQPNTEAFF.

The V gene is TRBV30, the J gene TRBJ1-5, with D perhaps matching TRBD1 (6 bases). CDR3 length: 14 amino acids. V lost 0 bases to trimming and J lost 6 bases, with 12 bases between them. Looked up from germline, CDR1 is GTSNPN and CDR2 is SVGIG (reference sequence). The CDR3: CAWSVLRGSQPQHF. CDR3 in DNA: TGTGCCTGGAGTGTACTAAGGGGGAGTCAGCCCCAGCATTTT.

The genes are TRBV12-5 and TRBJ1-5, with TRBD1 identical over 8 bases. CDR3 length: 14 amino acids. V was clipped by 2 bases and J by 5 bases; unmatched bases: 2. The germline gives CDR1 LGHNT, CDR2 FRNRAP. DNA of the CDR3: TGTGCTAGTGGTTTGAGACAGGGGTATCAGCCCCAGCATTTT. Protein sequence: CASGLRQGYQPQHF.

V is TRBV2 and J is TRBJ2-3, with no clear D. Trimming removed 0 bases at V and 5 bases at J, with 18 bases between. There are 17 residues in the CDR3. Germline V gene lookup returns CDR1 SNHLY and CDR2 FYNNEI. Here the CDR3 DNA reads TGTGCCAGCAGTGAAGCTACGATGTCGCTGAGGTTAGATACGCAGTATTTT. It is translated as CASSEATMSLRLDTQYF.

The V gene is TRBV6-5, the J gene TRBJ2-7; D possibly corresponds to TRBD1 (5 bases). CDR3 length: 15 residues. CDR1 and CDR2 (germline): MNHEY, SVGAGI. V shed 7 bases and J shed 0 bases, with 16 bases lying between them. The CDR3 here is CASTRQGRSSYEQYF. In DNA form, the CDR3 reads TGTGCCAGCACCCGGCAGGGCAGGTCCTCCTACGAGCAGTACTTC.

This clone appeared a single time. The rearrangement links TRBV6-5 to TRBJ1-5; D might be TRBD1 (5 bases). Germline CDR1 is MNHEY and CDR2 is SVGAGI. The CDR3 is 13 residues long. Trimming took off 7 bases at V and 6 bases at J, with 13 bases between the two ends. The CDR3 loop reads CASTPGGPQPQHF. CDR3 nucleotides: TGTGCCAGCACTCCGGGGGGTCCTCAGCCCCAGCATTTT.

This clone was recorded a few times. Compared with germline, one end of the junction differs, possibly owing to a read error. The chain links TRBV19 to TRBJ2-2; TRBD1 matches at 9 bases. Germline V gene data show CDR1 as LNHDA and CDR2 as SQIVND (reference sequence). The CDR3 runs 15 residues. For the CDR3, the DNA is TGTGCCAGTTGGACCGGGACAGGGAACCCCGGGGAGCTGTTTTTT. Translation gives CASWTGTGNPGELFF.